This T cell receptor (beta chain) was obtained from a study of blood T cell repertoires in COVID-19. Study-wide context: Samples taken during acute and convalescent COVID-19 were collected in the United States, Italy and Spain. The analysed material was cDNA or gDNA that came from T cells, B-cell-depleted T cells, or PBMCs.

As processed by the authors: The authors estimated nucleated cell counts from reference gene primer amplification. Only in-frame clones appear in the TCRdb table, and some are missing; sequencing was by immunoSEQ multiplex PCR. Clonal size and the V and J genes are those of that table, whereas D and trimming came from the DNA. The sample lists more than 150,000 clones, around 84% occurring once. Germline assignment: CDR1 SNHLY and CDR2 FYNNEI. The V end was cut by 6 bases, the J end by 0 bases, with 8 bases between. The CDR3 consists of 14 residues. The V call is TRBV2, the J call TRBJ1-4; no definite D call. The source material was peripheral blood. The receptor was derived from a middle-aged man with active or convalescent COVID-19. Here the CDR3 reads CASSPAATNEKLFF. In DNA form, the CDR3 reads TGTGCCAGCAGCCCCGCGGCAACTAATGAAAAACTGTTTTTT.